The present TCR beta chain was sequenced within a study of response to subunit inactivated influenza vaccine. General study results and limits: Seasonal influenza vaccination, on each occasion, was suggested by the authors to recruit few new T cells.

TCRdb re-analysed the RT-PCR reads in MiXCR, keeping a single row per CDR3 protein. In the table there are 500,000 or so distinct CDR3 sequences, 15% to 20% of which are singletons. This clonotype came up many times. Its antigen remains unknown. This material consisted of CD4+ T cells sorted from PBMCs, taken around 2 years after vaccination. This receptor was identified in a man between 50 and 75 years old who received an inactivated influenza vaccine.

The CDR3, as DNA: TGTGCCAGCAGTTTACTCCTAGCGGGGGTAAACACAGATACGCAGTATTTT. Translation: CASSLLLAGVNTDTQYF. This chain uses TRBV28 with TRBJ2-3, with 10 positions matching TRBD2. The V gene end was trimmed by 2 bases and the J gene end by 2 bases; junction bases not matched to a gene: 7. The germline V gene has CDR1 MDHEN and CDR2 SYDVKM. This CDR3 contains 17 residues. The variable domain in full, completed from reference TRBV28 and TRBJ2-3, reads DVKVTQSSRYLVKRTGEKVFLECVQDMDHENMFWYRQDPGLGLRLIYFSYDVKMKEKGDIPEGYSVSREKKERFSLILESASTNQTSMYLCASSLLLAGVNTDTQYFGPGTRLTVL.